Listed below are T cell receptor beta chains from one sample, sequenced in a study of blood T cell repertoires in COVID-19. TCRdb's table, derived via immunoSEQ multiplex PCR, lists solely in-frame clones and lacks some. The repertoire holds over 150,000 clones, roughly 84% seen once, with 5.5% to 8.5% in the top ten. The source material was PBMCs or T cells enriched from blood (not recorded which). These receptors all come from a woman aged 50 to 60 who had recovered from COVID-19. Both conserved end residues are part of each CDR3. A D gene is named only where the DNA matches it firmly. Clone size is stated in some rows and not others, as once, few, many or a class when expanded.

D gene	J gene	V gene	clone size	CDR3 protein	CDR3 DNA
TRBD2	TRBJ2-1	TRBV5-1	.	CASSVIAGGPNEQFF	TGCGCCAGCAGCGTGATAGCGGGAGGGCCGAATGAGCAGTTCTTC
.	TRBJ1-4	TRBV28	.	CASSALQVANEKLFF	TGTGCCAGCAGTGCATTACAGGTGGCTAATGAAAAACTGTTTTTT
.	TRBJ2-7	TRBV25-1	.	CASSEFVPGPSEQYF	TGTGCCAGCAGTGAATTTGTTCCAGGGCCCTCCGAGCAGTACTTC
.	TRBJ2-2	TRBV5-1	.	CASSLGTETGELFF	TGCGCCAGCAGCTTGGGGACAGAGACCGGGGAGCTGTTTTTT
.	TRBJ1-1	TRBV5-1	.	CASSKTGQNTEAFF	TGCGCCAGCAGCAAAACAGGGCAGAACACTGAAGCTTTCTTT
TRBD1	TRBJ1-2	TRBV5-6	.	CASSQIVGQGDNIGYTF	TGTGCCAGCAGCCAAATAGTAGGGCAGGGGGACAATATCGGCTACACCTTC
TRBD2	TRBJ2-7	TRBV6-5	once	CASSPRTSASYEQYF	TGTGCCAGCAGTCCGCGGACTAGCGCATCCTACGAGCAGTACTTC
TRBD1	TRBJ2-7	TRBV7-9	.	CASSLSGTDYEQYF	TGTGCCAGCAGCCTATCCGGGACAGACTACGAGCAGTACTTC
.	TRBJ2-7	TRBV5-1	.	CASSSRRFTGSAHEQYF	TGCGCCAGCAGCTCCCGCCGTTTTACAGGGAGTGCCCACGAGCAGTACTTC
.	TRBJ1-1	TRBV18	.	CASSPTETYTEAFF	TGTGCCAGCTCACCAACAGAGACCTACACTGAAGCTTTCTTT
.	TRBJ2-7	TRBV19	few	CASSMRGTSYEQYF	TGTGCCAGTAGTATGAGAGGAACCTCCTACGAGCAGTACTTC
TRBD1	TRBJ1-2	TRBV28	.	CASSLSPRDRHYGYTF	TGTGCCAGCAGTTTATCACCCCGGGACAGGCACTATGGCTACACCTTC
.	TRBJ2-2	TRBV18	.	CASSPWASQDGELFF	TGTGCCAGCTCACCTTGGGCTAGCCAGGACGGGGAGCTGTTTTTT
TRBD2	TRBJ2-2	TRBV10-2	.	CASMLAGGGELFF	TGCGCCAGTATGCTAGCGGGAGGAGGGGAGCTGTTTTTT
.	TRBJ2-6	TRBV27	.	CASSSTIQELLSGANVLTF	TGTGCCAGCAGCTCTACGATCCAGGAATTACTCTCTGGGGCCAACGTCCTGACTTTC
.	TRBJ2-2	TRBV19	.	CASSITGLGTGELFF	TGTGCCAGTAGTATCACAGGGCTAGGCACCGGGGAGCTGTTTTTT
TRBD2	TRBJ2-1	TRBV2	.	CASRIRTSGIYNEQFF	TGTGCCAGCAGGATAAGGACTAGCGGGATTTACAATGAGCAGTTCTTC
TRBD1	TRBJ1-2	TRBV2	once	CASSPKAGQGGYGYTF	TGTGCCAGCAGTCCGAAAGCCGGACAGGGAGGGTATGGCTACACCTTC
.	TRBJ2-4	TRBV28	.	CASTMAAGAKNIQYF	TGTGCCAGCACTATGGCGGCGGGAGCCAAAAACATTCAGTACTTC
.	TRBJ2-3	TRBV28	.	CASSFPAGPTDTQYF	TGTGCCAGCAGTTTCCCGGCGGGACCCACAGATACGCAGTATTTT
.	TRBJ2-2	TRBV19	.	CASSLLPVDTGELFF	TGTGCCAGTAGTCTCCTCCCTGTAGACACCGGGGAGCTGTTTTTT
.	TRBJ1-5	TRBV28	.	CASSPLLGDQPQHF	TGTGCCAGCAGCCCACTGTTAGGGGATCAGCCCCAGCATTTT
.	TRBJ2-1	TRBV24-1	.	CAIGKDNSYNEQFF	TGTGCCATCGGGAAGGATAACTCCTACAATGAGCAGTTCTTC
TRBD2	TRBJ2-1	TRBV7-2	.	CASRLGPRGRFGNEQFF	TGTGCCAGCAGGTTAGGGCCTCGCGGGAGATTTGGAAATGAGCAGTTCTTC
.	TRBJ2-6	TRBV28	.	CASSLGGTGANVLTF	TGTGCCAGCAGTTTGGGGGGAACCGGGGCCAACGTCCTGACTTTC
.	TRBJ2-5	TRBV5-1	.	CASSLDGQLQETQYF	TGCGCCAGCAGCTTGGATGGACAACTACAAGAGACCCAGTACTTC
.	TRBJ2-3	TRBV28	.	CASSFGQGADTQYF	TGTGCCAGCAGTTTTGGGCAGGGTGCAGATACGCAGTATTTT
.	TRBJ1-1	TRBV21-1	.	CASSKCGGDTEAFF	TGTGCCAGCAGCAAATGCGGGGGGGACACTGAAGCTTTCTTT
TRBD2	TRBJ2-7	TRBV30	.	CAWSWGEGGEQYF	TGTGCCTGGAGTTGGGGGGAGGGCGGCGAGCAGTACTTC
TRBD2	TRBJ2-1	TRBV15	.	CATTPREGAMNEQFF	TGTGCCACCACCCCCAGGGAGGGAGCTATGAATGAGCAGTTCTTC